This T cell receptor beta chain was recorded in a study of siplizumab effects on memory and regulatory T cells. Libraries were prepared by immunoSEQ multiplex PCR; TCRdb keeps only in-frame clonotypes and omits some of them. The sample has roughly 97,000 clones, over 90% seen once. The study's findings and limits: A small minority of alloreactive clones were mapped to unstimulated subsets. Siplizumab significantly decreased alloreactive sequences from unstimulated CD4+ memory cells. The authors could not assign a naive or memory phenotype to roughly 80-96% of proliferating CD4+ or CD8+ clones.

On this clone: Its antigen is not known.

The V gene lost 3 bases and the J gene lost 1 base, with 10 bases spanning the gap. Germline V CDR1 and CDR2: SGHNT, YENEEA. CDR3 length: 14 amino acids. Sequencing used Tregs sorted from blood. This chain connects TRBV11-3 to TRBJ2-7, with a weak D call TRBD1 (5 bases). The TCR sequence derives from a human donor in good health. Here the CDR3 reads CASSFSQGSYEQYF. The CDR3 nucleotides are TGTGCCAGCAGCTTCAGTCAGGGTTCCTACGAGCAGTACTTC.